The rows below give T cell receptor beta chains drawn from one sample of a study of T cell repertoires in ileal Crohn's disease. Clones were sequenced by immunoSEQ multiplex PCR, and TCRdb holds only the in-frame ones, with some missing. The sample yields some 5,400 clones, approximately 78% seen once. The sequencing input was ileal tissue. The source is an adult with Crohn's disease. CDR3s include the opening cysteine and the closing phenylalanine or tryptophan. A D gene is named only where the DNA matches it firmly. Some rows mark clone size as missing; the rest say once, few, many or name a class of expanded clone.

clone size: NA; V gene: TRBV6-1; CDR3 length: 15; J gene: TRBJ2-3; D gene: TRBD1; CDR3 protein: CASSDLDRGADTQYF; CDR3 DNA: TGTGCCAGCAGCGACTTGGACAGGGGGGCAGATACGCAGTATTTT
clone size: NA; V gene: TRBV29-1; CDR3 length: 13; J gene: TRBJ2-7; D gene: NA; CDR3 protein: CSVVRGSPYEQYF; CDR3 DNA: TGCAGCGTTGTACGGGGGAGCCCCTACGAGCAGTACTTC
clone size: NA; V gene: TRBV7-2; CDR3 length: 15; J gene: TRBJ2-1; D gene: TRBD2; CDR3 protein: CASSITSGVHNEQFF; CDR3 DNA: TGTGCCAGCAGCATCACTAGCGGGGTTCACAATGAGCAGTTCTTC
clone size: NA; V gene: TRBV5-1; CDR3 length: 14; J gene: TRBJ2-7; D gene: NA; CDR3 protein: CASSSDPSSYEQYF; CDR3 DNA: TGCGCCAGCAGCTCCGATCCGAGCTCCTACGAGCAGTACTTC
clone size: NA; V gene: TRBV7-2; CDR3 length: 16; J gene: TRBJ1-2; D gene: NA; CDR3 protein: CASSLSGGQWSAGYTF; CDR3 DNA: TGTGCCAGCAGCTTATCGGGAGGACAGTGGAGCGCTGGCTACACCTTC
clone size: NA; V gene: TRBV7-2; CDR3 length: 13; J gene: TRBJ2-7; D gene: NA; CDR3 protein: CASSLAPVAEQYF; CDR3 DNA: TGTGCCAGCAGCTTAGCCCCCGTAGCCGAGCAGTACTTC
clone size: NA; V gene: TRBV4-3; CDR3 length: 12; J gene: TRBJ1-2; D gene: NA; CDR3 protein: CASSQPSRFDTF; CDR3 DNA: TGCGCCAGCAGCCAACCATCGAGGTTTGACACCTTC
clone size: NA; V gene: TRBV5-1; CDR3 length: 15; J gene: TRBJ1-4; D gene: NA; CDR3 protein: CASSLVAGVSEKLFF; CDR3 DNA: TGCGCCAGCAGCTTGGTGGCAGGGGTCTCTGAAAAACTGTTTTTT
clone size: once; V gene: TRBV7-9; CDR3 length: 14; J gene: TRBJ2-5; D gene: TRBD2; CDR3 protein: CASSLGRGRETQYF; CDR3 DNA: TGTGCCAGCAGCTTAGGACGCGGGAGAGAGACCCAGTACTTC
clone size: NA; V gene: TRBV11-2; CDR3 length: 15; J gene: TRBJ1-4; D gene: NA; CDR3 protein: CASSSTAATNEKLFF; CDR3 DNA: TGTGCCAGCAGCTCGACAGCAGCAACTAATGAAAAACTGTTTTTT
clone size: NA; V gene: TRBV28; CDR3 length: 15; J gene: TRBJ2-3; D gene: NA; CDR3 protein: CASSLVGVGTDTQYF; CDR3 DNA: TGTGCCAGCAGTTTAGTTGGGGTTGGCACAGATACGCAGTATTTT
clone size: NA; V gene: TRBV5-4; CDR3 length: 15; J gene: TRBJ2-7; D gene: TRBD1; CDR3 protein: CASSRPGQGSYEQYF; CDR3 DNA: TGTGCCAGCAGCCGTCCGGGACAGGGCTCCTACGAGCAGTACTTC
clone size: NA; V gene: TRBV6-9; CDR3 length: 14; J gene: TRBJ1-1; D gene: TRBD1; CDR3 protein: CASSYGTGVGEAFF; CDR3 DNA: TGTGCCAGCAGTTACGGGACAGGGGTCGGTGAAGCTTTCTTT
clone size: once; V gene: TRBV6-1; CDR3 length: 14; J gene: TRBJ2-7; D gene: NA; CDR3 protein: CASSRQGRMYEQYF; CDR3 DNA: TGTGCCAGCAGTCGCCAGGGTCGGATGTACGAGCAGTACTTC
clone size: NA; V gene: TRBV5-4; CDR3 length: 13; J gene: TRBJ2-5; D gene: NA; CDR3 protein: CASSSWTQRTQYF; CDR3 DNA: TGTGCCAGCAGCTCCTGGACGCAAAGGACCCAGTACTTC
clone size: NA; V gene: TRBV11-1; CDR3 length: 13; J gene: TRBJ2-5; D gene: NA; CDR3 protein: CASSLGGEETQYF; CDR3 DNA: TGTGCCAGCAGCTTAGGTGGAGAAGAGACCCAGTACTTC
clone size: NA; V gene: TRBV9; CDR3 length: 15; J gene: TRBJ2-1; D gene: NA; CDR3 protein: CASSVGLGTGYEQFF; CDR3 DNA: TGTGCCAGCAGCGTAGGGTTAGGAACTGGCTATGAGCAGTTCTTC
clone size: NA; V gene: TRBV5-4; CDR3 length: 16; J gene: TRBJ2-6; D gene: NA; CDR3 protein: CASSLGQVSGANVLTF; CDR3 DNA: TGTGCCAGCAGCTTGGGACAAGTCTCTGGGGCCAACGTCCTGACTTTC
clone size: NA; V gene: TRBV6-1; CDR3 length: 13; J gene: TRBJ1-5; D gene: NA; CDR3 protein: CASSLHSNQPQHF; CDR3 DNA: TGTGCCAGCAGCTTACATAGCAATCAGCCCCAGCATTTT
clone size: few; V gene: TRBV7-9; CDR3 length: 14; J gene: TRBJ2-3; D gene: NA; CDR3 protein: CASSSHLGWDTQYF; CDR3 DNA: TGTGCCAGCAGCTCCCATCTGGGGTGGGATACGCAGTATTTT
clone size: once; V gene: TRBV28; CDR3 length: 14; J gene: TRBJ2-7; D gene: NA; CDR3 protein: CASSFGGRRGEQYF; CDR3 DNA: TGTGCCAGCAGTTTCGGTGGGAGGAGGGGCGAGCAGTACTTC
clone size: NA; V gene: TRBV18; CDR3 length: 13; J gene: TRBJ1-1; D gene: NA; CDR3 protein: CASSPPMDSEAFF; CDR3 DNA: TGTGCCAGCTCACCACCGATGGATTCAGAAGCTTTCTTT
clone size: NA; V gene: TRBV4-1; CDR3 length: 15; J gene: TRBJ1-5; D gene: NA; CDR3 protein: CASSQGRTSNQPQHF; CDR3 DNA: TGCGCCAGCAGCCAAGGCCGGACCAGCAATCAGCCCCAGCATTTT
clone size: NA; V gene: TRBV6-1; CDR3 length: 14; J gene: TRBJ2-4; D gene: TRBD1; CDR3 protein: CASMLGQGGNIQYF; CDR3 DNA: TGTGCCAGCATGTTGGGACAGGGGGGGAACATTCAGTACTTC
clone size: NA; V gene: TRBV5-1; CDR3 length: 15; J gene: TRBJ1-4; D gene: NA; CDR3 protein: CASSHGVATNEKLFF; CDR3 DNA: TGCGCCAGCAGCCATGGGGTAGCAACTAATGAAAAACTGTTTTTT
clone size: NA; V gene: TRBV7-3; CDR3 length: 14; J gene: TRBJ2-7; D gene: NA; CDR3 protein: CASSPDGSSYEQYF; CDR3 DNA: TGTGCCAGCAGCCCGGACGGAAGCTCCTACGAGCAGTACTTC
clone size: few; V gene: TRBV7-3; CDR3 length: 16; J gene: TRBJ1-6; D gene: TRBD1; CDR3 protein: CASSLTGQGTGSPLHF; CDR3 DNA: TGTGCCAGCAGCTTAACCGGACAGGGAACGGGATCACCCCTCCACTTT
clone size: NA; V gene: TRBV15; CDR3 length: 15; J gene: TRBJ1-2; D gene: TRBD1; CDR3 protein: CATSRDRDSYGGYTF; CDR3 DNA: TGTGCCACCAGCAGGGACAGGGATTCCTATGGAGGCTACACCTTC
clone size: once; V gene: TRBV9; CDR3 length: 15; J gene: TRBJ2-7; D gene: NA; CDR3 protein: CASSVGQVGPYEQYF; CDR3 DNA: TGTGCCAGCAGCGTAGGCCAGGTGGGCCCCTACGAGCAGTACTTC
clone size: NA; V gene: TRBV6-5; CDR3 length: 16; J gene: TRBJ2-1; D gene: TRBD2; CDR3 protein: CASSYSRREGRNEQFF; CDR3 DNA: TGTGCCAGCAGTTACTCGAGGCGGGAGGGCCGCAATGAGCAGTTCTTC
clone size: NA; V gene: TRBV18; CDR3 length: 14; J gene: TRBJ1-5; D gene: NA; CDR3 protein: CASSPRQVGQPQHF; CDR3 DNA: TGTGCCAGCTCACCAAGGCAGGTGGGCCAGCCCCAGCATTTT
clone size: NA; V gene: TRBV2; CDR3 length: 14; J gene: TRBJ1-4; D gene: TRBD1; CDR3 protein: CASSPGQGPRGLFF; CDR3 DNA: TGTGCCAGCAGTCCGGGACAGGGTCCGCGAGGGCTGTTTTTT
clone size: once; V gene: TRBV7-3; CDR3 length: 14; J gene: TRBJ2-1; D gene: TRBD2; CDR3 protein: CASSSAGGPDEQFF; CDR3 DNA: TGTGCCAGCAGCTCCGCGGGGGGGCCGGATGAGCAGTTCTTC
clone size: NA; V gene: TRBV9; CDR3 length: 13; J gene: TRBJ2-7; D gene: TRBD2; CDR3 protein: CASSAAGGGEQYF; CDR3 DNA: TGTGCCAGCAGCGCTGCAGGCGGGGGCGAGCAGTACTTC
clone size: NA; V gene: TRBV19; CDR3 length: 15; J gene: TRBJ1-5; D gene: TRBD1; CDR3 protein: CASRPGTVSNQPQHF; CDR3 DNA: TGTGCCAGTAGACCGGGGACAGTTAGCAATCAGCCCCAGCATTTT
clone size: NA; V gene: TRBV18; CDR3 length: 16; J gene: TRBJ2-2; D gene: NA; CDR3 protein: CASSPSTRSYTGELFF; CDR3 DNA: TGTGCCAGCTCACCATCTACCAGGAGCTACACCGGGGAGCTGTTTTTT
clone size: few; V gene: TRBV11-2; CDR3 length: 15; J gene: TRBJ2-1; D gene: TRBD2; CDR3 protein: CASSSLAGALDEQFF; CDR3 DNA: TGTGCCAGCAGCTCGCTAGCGGGAGCCCTCGATGAGCAGTTCTTC
clone size: NA; V gene: TRBV5-8; CDR3 length: 15; J gene: TRBJ1-4; D gene: TRBD1; CDR3 protein: CASSLGQGFREKLFF; CDR3 DNA: TGTGCCAGCAGCCTCGGACAGGGTTTTCGTGAAAAACTGTTTTTT
clone size: NA; V gene: TRBV5-1; CDR3 length: 15; J gene: TRBJ1-2; D gene: NA; CDR3 protein: CASSSPGGNMGGYTF; CDR3 DNA: TGCGCCAGCAGCTCCCCGGGCGGCAATATGGGGGGCTACACCTTC
clone size: NA; V gene: TRBV7-9; CDR3 length: 15; J gene: TRBJ2-7; D gene: NA; CDR3 protein: CASSLVSGRLNEQYF; CDR3 DNA: TGTGCCAGCAGCTTAGTCTCTGGCAGGCTGAACGAGCAGTACTTC
clone size: NA; V gene: TRBV29-1; CDR3 length: 11; J gene: TRBJ2-3; D gene: NA; CDR3 protein: CSAMTGWQQYF; CDR3 DNA: TGCAGCGCGATGACAGGATGGCAGCAGTATTTT
clone size: NA; V gene: TRBV29-1; CDR3 length: 12; J gene: TRBJ1-1; D gene: NA; CDR3 protein: CSVDLRSREAFF; CDR3 DNA: TGCAGCGTTGACTTACGGAGCCGAGAAGCTTTCTTT
clone size: NA; V gene: TRBV5-1; CDR3 length: 14; J gene: TRBJ1-1; D gene: NA; CDR3 protein: CASSPTRQGFEAFF; CDR3 DNA: TGCGCCAGCAGCCCGACACGGCAGGGGTTTGAAGCTTTCTTT
clone size: NA; V gene: TRBV9; CDR3 length: 14; J gene: TRBJ2-7; D gene: NA; CDR3 protein: CASSVTDSPYEQYF; CDR3 DNA: TGTGCCAGCAGCGTAACCGACAGTCCCTACGAGCAGTACTTC
clone size: few; V gene: TRBV10-2; CDR3 length: 13; J gene: TRBJ2-5; D gene: TRBD2; CDR3 protein: CASKWGGEETQYF; CDR3 DNA: TGCGCCAGCAAGTGGGGGGGGGAAGAGACCCAGTACTTC